This entry lists 27 T cell receptor beta chains sequenced from one sample in a study of T cells expressing NK-cell markers. Following a re-call of the 5' RACE reads, TCRdb has one entry per CDR3 protein and lacks DNA. The sample holds approximately 150,000 distinct CDR3 sequences. The sequencing input was blood T cells: a sorted CD56 or NKG2C T cell subset, CD4+ or CD8+ T cells, or bulk PBMC T cells (not recorded which). Source of these receptors: a young man in good health.

J is TRBJ2-2 and V is TRBV29-1. CDR3 length: 13 amino acids. Germline CDR1 and CDR2: SQVTM and ANQGSEA. CDR3 protein: CSAHGLDTGELFF.

The chain employs TRBV19 and TRBJ2-1; TCRdb's D call, TRBD2, is unchecked because there is no DNA. The germline V gene encodes CDR1 LNHDA and CDR2 SQIVND (reference sequence). The CDR3 runs to 13 residues. The CDR3: CASSIGGYNEQFF.

This chain joins TRBV11-2 and TRBJ1-5; TCRdb designates TRBD1, a call that cannot be tested without DNA. The CDR3 has 15 residues. Germline V lookup: CDR1 SGHAT, CDR2 FQNNGV. The CDR3 here is CASSWDPTGNQPQHF.

The chain combines TRBV29-1 with TRBJ2-1; the TRBD1 assignment by TCRdb is unverifiable without DNA. From germline, CDR1 is SQVTM and CDR2 ANQGSEA. CDR3 length: 14 residues. The CDR3 loop is CSVDGGRARGEQFF.

The chain carries TRBV20-1 and TRBJ1-2; there is no DNA to check the TCRdb D call of TRBD1. The CDR3 spans 13 residues. Germline assignment: CDR1 DFQATT and CDR2 SNEGSKA (reference sequence). CDR3 amino acids: CSASGQGLFGYTF.

This chain uses TRBV20-1 with TRBJ2-1; TCRdb returns TRBD2, unconfirmable since there is no DNA. The CDR3 contains 14 residues. Germline V gene sequence: CDR1 DFQATT, CDR2 SNEGSKA (reference sequence). The CDR3 region is CSAPAGNSYNEQFF.

The chain has TRBV12-3 or TRBV12-4 and TRBJ2-5; as DNA is missing, the TRBD2 call by TCRdb cannot be tested. The CDR3 has 13 residues. CDR3: CASSFGDYETQYF.

V and J are TRBV7-2 and TRBJ2-7. Per germline, CDR1 SGHTA and CDR2 FQGNSA. CDR3 length equals 13 residues. The CDR3 is CASGLAGLNEQYF.

V gene TRBV13 combines with J gene TRBJ2-2. The CDR3 is 13 residues long. CDR1 is PRHDT, CDR2 FYEKMQ, per germline (reference sequence). The CDR3 is CASSLSSSGELFF.

The V gene is TRBV15, the J gene TRBJ2-3; TCRdb names TRBD2, which stays unverified in the absence of DNA. The CDR3 extends over 19 amino acids. CDR1 and CDR2 from the germline V gene are LNHNV and YYDKDF (reference sequence). This CDR3 reads CATRSTIAGGPWGSGTQYF.

The CDR3 protein is CASSLAGRPSYNEQFF. The chain links TRBV7-2 to TRBJ2-1; TCRdb's D call of TRBD1 is untestable without DNA. In germline, CDR1 is SGHTA, CDR2 FQGNSA. This CDR3 is 16 amino acids long. Complete variable domain (other parts from reference TRBV7-2 and TRBJ2-1): GAGVSQSPSNKVTEKGKDVELRCDPISGHTALYWYRQSLGQGLEFLIYFQGNSAPDKSGLPSDRFSAERTGGSVSTLTIQRTQQEDSAVYLCASSLAGRPSYNEQFFGPGTRLTVL.

The V gene is TRBV7-9, the J gene TRBJ1-1. Germline lookup yields CDR1 SEHNR and CDR2 FQNEAQ (reference sequence). There are 13 residues in the CDR3. The CDR3 sequence: CASSLSVNTEAFF.

The V gene is TRBV18, the J gene TRBJ2-1. This CDR3 has 12 amino acids. Germline loops: CDR1 KGHSH, CDR2 LQKENI. CDR3 loop: CASSRTLNEQFF. The full variable domain, rest sourced from reference TRBV18 and TRBJ2-1, is NAGVMQNPRHLVRRRGQEARLRCSPMKGHSHVYWYRQLPEEGLKFMVYLQKENIIDESGMPKERFSAEFPKEGPSILRIQQVVRGDSAAYFCASSRTLNEQFFGPGTRLTVL.

The rearrangement joins TRBV28 to TRBJ1-3. The germline V gene has CDR1 MDHEN and CDR2 SYDVKM. The CDR3 length is 15 residues. The CDR3 sequence is CASTPEEAGGNTIYF.

This chain joins TRBV29-1 and TRBJ2-7. The CDR3 is made up of 15 amino acids. CDR1 is SQVTM and CDR2 is ANQGSEA in the germline V gene. This CDR3 reads CSVEDRAGFSYEQYF.

The V and J genes are TRBV27 and TRBJ2-6; the TCRdb call, TRBD1, lacks DNA for checking. In germline, CDR1 is MNHEY, CDR2 SMNVEV (reference sequence). The CDR3 is 18 amino acids. This CDR3 reads CASTLFGGYFSGANVLTF.

The J gene is TRBJ1-5, the V gene TRBV7-8; TCRdb returns TRBD1, unconfirmable since there is no DNA. The CDR3 extends over 17 amino acids. Germline CDR1 and CDR2: SGHVS and FQNEAQ. CDR3 loop: CASSPAQGRYSNQPQHF.

J is TRBJ2-7 and V is TRBV27; the TCRdb D gene call, TRBD2, has no DNA to confirm it. The CDR3 sequence is 15 residues long. CDR1 is MNHEY, CDR2 SMNVEV, per germline (reference sequence). The CDR3 spells CASSLGRGFSYEQYF.

The chain is built from TRBV25-1 and TRBJ1-1. CDR3 size: 13 residues. Per the germline V gene, CDR1 is MGHDK and CDR2 is SYGVNS. Here the CDR3 reads CATGRALDTEAFF. Drawing the rest from reference TRBV25-1 and TRBJ1-1, the complete variable domain is EADIYQTPRYLVIGTGKKITLECSQTMGHDKMYWYQQDPGMELHLIHYSYGVNSTEKGDLSSESTVSRIRTEHFPLTLESARPSHTSQYLCATGRALDTEAFFGQGTRLTVV.

The V call is TRBV27, the J call TRBJ1-2; TCRdb lists TRBD1, though no DNA is available to test this call. This CDR3 comprises 14 residues. Germline assignment: CDR1 MNHEY and CDR2 SMNVEV (reference sequence). The CDR3 region is CASSPSPQSYGYTF.

The J gene is TRBJ2-3, the V gene TRBV7-9; TCRdb returns TRBD1, unconfirmable since there is no DNA. The CDR3 has 16 amino acids. Germline values: CDR1 SEHNR, CDR2 FQNEAQ (reference sequence). The CDR3 reads CASSLRTEETTDTQYF.

The CDR3 loop is CASTKAGELFF. This chain joins TRBV7-4 and TRBJ2-2. Germline V CDR1 and CDR2: SGHVT, SQSDAQ. The CDR3 has 11 amino acids.

V is TRBV29-1 and J is TRBJ2-7; without DNA, the TCRdb call of TRBD1 cannot be checked. CDR3 length: 13 residues. Germline V gene sequence: CDR1 SQVTM, CDR2 ANQGSEA. CDR3 loop: CSVATGTAYEQYF.

This rearrangement joins TRBV6-5 to TRBJ2-7; TCRdb's D call, TRBD1, is unchecked because there is no DNA. Germline V gene sequence: CDR1 MNHEY, CDR2 SVGAGI. CDR3 length: 13 amino acids. Here the CDR3 reads CASSYGTLYEQYF.

The chain is built from TRBV19 and TRBJ2-3. Germline assignment: CDR1 LNHDA and CDR2 SQIVND (reference sequence). The CDR3 contains 11 residues. CDR3 protein: CASIGTDTQYF.

V and J are TRBV7-9 and TRBJ2-3. This CDR3 spans 13 amino acids. Germline V gene sequence: CDR1 SEHNR, CDR2 FQNEAQ (reference sequence). CDR3 loop: CASSPRITDTQYF.

The V call is TRBV6-5, the J call TRBJ1-5; the TCRdb call, TRBD1, lacks DNA for checking. Germline V gene lookup returns CDR1 MNHEY and CDR2 SVGAGI. The CDR3 loop spans 17 amino acids. The CDR3 region is CASSSVWDRAGNQPQHF.